Following are 3 T cell receptor beta chains from one sample sequenced in a study of cytomegalovirus exposure and HLA in healthy donors. Data came from immunoSEQ multiplex PCR; TCRdb stores just in-frame clones and leaves some out. The table lists about 160,000 clones, 95% to 97% of them singletons. Sequencing was done on a sample of PBMCs. These receptors were obtained from a young woman in good health and CMV-seronegative.

The chain is built from TRBV10-3 and TRBJ1-3; D is possibly TRBD1 (6 bases). CDR3 length: 14 residues. V shed 0 bases and J shed 4 bases, with 7 bases lying between them. The germline CDR1 and CDR2 sequences are ENHRY and SYGVKD. The CDR3 region is CAISESDRGNTIYF. The DNA for the CDR3 is TGTGCCATCAGTGAGTCCGACAGGGGAAACACCATATATTTT.

This clone was seen a single time. This chain uses TRBV28 with TRBJ2-7; D ambiguous. The V end was cut by 5 bases, the J end by 4 bases, with 6 bases between. CDR3 length: 11 residues. The V gene's germline CDR1 is MDHEN and CDR2 SYDVKM. CDR3 in DNA: TGTGCCAGCAGTGCGGCTTACGAGCAGTACTTC. It translates to CASSAAYEQYF.

The chain is built from TRBV9 and TRBJ2-2; possibly TRBD2 for D (5 bases). Germline CDR1 is SGDLS and CDR2 is YYNGEE. This CDR3 comprises 14 residues. Trimming stripped 6 bases from V and 1 base from J, with 10 bases between. The CDR3 spells CASKPGLNTGELFF. CDR3 nucleotides: TGTGCCAGCAAACCAGGACTGAACACCGGGGAGCTGTTTTTT.